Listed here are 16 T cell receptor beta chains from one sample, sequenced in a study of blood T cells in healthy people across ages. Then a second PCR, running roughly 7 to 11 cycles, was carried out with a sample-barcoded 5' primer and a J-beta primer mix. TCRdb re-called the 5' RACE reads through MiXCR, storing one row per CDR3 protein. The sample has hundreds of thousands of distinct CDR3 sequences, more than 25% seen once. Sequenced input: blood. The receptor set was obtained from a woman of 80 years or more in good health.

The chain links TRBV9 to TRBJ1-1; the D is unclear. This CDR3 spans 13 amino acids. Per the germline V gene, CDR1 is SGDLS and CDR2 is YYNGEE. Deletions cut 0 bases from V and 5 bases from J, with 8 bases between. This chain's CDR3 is CASSVDGRTEAFF. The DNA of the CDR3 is TGTGCCAGCAGCGTAGATGGCAGGACTGAAGCTTTCTTT.

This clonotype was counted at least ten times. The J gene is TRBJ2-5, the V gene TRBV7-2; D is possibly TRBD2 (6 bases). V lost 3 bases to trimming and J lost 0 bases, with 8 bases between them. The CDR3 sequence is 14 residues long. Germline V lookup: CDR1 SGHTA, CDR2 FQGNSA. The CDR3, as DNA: TGTGCCAGCAGCTTTCTAGCGCACCAAGAGACCCAGTACTTC. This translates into CASSFLAHQETQYF.

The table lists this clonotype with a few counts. CDR3 nucleotides: TGTGCCTGGAGTGTACGAGGGGGGACGGAAGCTTTCTTT. Translation: CAWSVRGGTEAFF. The chain recombines TRBV30 with TRBJ1-1; possible D gene TRBD1, 6 bases. The CDR3 runs 13 residues. V was trimmed by 0 bases and J by 8 bases, leaving 13 bases between them. CDR1 and CDR2 from the germline V gene are GTSNPN and SVGIG (reference sequence).

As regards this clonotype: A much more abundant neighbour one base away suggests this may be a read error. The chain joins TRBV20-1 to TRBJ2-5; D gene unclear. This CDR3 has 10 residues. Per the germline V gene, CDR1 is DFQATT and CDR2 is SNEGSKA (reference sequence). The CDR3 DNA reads TGCAGTGTCCGACGAGAGGCCCAGTACTTC. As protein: CSVRREAQYF.

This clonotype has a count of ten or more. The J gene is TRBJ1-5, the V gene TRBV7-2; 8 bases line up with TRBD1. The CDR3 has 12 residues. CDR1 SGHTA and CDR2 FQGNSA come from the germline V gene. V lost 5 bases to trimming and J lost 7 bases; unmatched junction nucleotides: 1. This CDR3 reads CASSTGGQPQHF. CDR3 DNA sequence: TGTGCCAGCAGCACAGGGGGGCAGCCCCAGCATTTT. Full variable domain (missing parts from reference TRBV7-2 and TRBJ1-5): GAGVSQSPSNKVTEKGKDVELRCDPISGHTALYWYRQSLGQGLEFLIYFQGNSAPDKSGLPSDRFSAERTGGSVSTLTIQRTQQEDSAVYLCASSTGGQPQHFGDGTRLSIL.

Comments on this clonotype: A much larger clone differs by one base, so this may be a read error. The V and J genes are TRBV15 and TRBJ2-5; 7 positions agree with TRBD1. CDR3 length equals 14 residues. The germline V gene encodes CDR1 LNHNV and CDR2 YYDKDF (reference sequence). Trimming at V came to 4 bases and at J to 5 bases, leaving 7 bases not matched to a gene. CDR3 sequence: CATSNHRGEETQYF. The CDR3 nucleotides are TGTGCCACCAGCAACCACAGGGGTGAGGAGACCCAGTACTTC.

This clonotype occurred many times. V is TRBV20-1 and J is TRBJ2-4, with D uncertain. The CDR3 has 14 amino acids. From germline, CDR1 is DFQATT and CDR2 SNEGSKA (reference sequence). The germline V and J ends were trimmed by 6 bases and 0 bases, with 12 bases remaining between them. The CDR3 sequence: CSARQTPAKNIQYF. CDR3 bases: TGCAGTGCCCGCCAAACCCCAGCCAAAAACATTCAGTACTTC.

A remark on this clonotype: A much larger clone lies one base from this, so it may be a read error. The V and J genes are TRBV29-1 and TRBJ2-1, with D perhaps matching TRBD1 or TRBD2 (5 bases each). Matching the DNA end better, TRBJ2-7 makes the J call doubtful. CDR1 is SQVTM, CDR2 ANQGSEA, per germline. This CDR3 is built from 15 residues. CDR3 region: CSVPGDGGSYNEQYF. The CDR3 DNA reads TGCAGCGTTCCTGGGGACGGTGGCTCCTACAATGAGCAGTACTTC.

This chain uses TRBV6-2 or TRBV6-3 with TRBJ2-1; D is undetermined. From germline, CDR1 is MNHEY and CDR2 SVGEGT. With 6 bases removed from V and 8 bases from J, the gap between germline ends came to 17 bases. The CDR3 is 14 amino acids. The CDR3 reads CASRQLGTGDEQFF. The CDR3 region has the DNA TGTGCCAGCAGGCAGCTGGGTACCGGCGATGAGCAGTTCTTC.

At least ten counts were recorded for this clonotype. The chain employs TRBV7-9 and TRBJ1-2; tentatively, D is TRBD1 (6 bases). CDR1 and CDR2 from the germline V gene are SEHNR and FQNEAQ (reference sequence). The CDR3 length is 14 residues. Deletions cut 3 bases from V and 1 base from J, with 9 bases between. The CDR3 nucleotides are TGTGCCAGCAGCTTCTCAGGGGTTAACTATGGCTACACCTTC. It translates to CASSFSGVNYGYTF. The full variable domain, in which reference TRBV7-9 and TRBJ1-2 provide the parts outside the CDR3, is DTGVSQNPRHKITKRGQNVTFRCDPISEHNRLYWYRQTLGQGPEFLTYFQNEAQLEKSRLLSDRFSAERPKGSFSTLEIQRTEQGDSAMYLCASSFSGVNYGYTFGSGTRLTVV.

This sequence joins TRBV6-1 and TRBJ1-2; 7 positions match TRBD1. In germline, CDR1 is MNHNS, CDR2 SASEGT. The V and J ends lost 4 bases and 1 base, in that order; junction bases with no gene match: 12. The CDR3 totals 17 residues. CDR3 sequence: CASSGRQGPFLNYGYTF. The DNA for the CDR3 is TGTGCCAGCAGTGGGAGACAGGGACCGTTCCTTAACTATGGCTACACCTTC.

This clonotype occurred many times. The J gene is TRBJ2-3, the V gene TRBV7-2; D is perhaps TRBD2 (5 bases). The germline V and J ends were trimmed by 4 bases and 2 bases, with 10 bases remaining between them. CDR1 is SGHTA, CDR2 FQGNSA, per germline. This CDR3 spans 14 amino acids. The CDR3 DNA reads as TGTGCCAGCAGCTCTGGACTGGCCACAGATACGCAGTATTTT. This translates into CASSSGLATDTQYF.

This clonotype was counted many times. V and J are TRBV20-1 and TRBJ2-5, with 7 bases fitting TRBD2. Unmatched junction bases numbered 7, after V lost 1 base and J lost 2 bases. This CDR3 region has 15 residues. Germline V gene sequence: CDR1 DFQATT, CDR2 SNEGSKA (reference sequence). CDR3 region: CSARAGWEGQETQYF. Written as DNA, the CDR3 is TGCAGTGCTAGAGCGGGTTGGGAGGGACAAGAGACCCAGTACTTC.

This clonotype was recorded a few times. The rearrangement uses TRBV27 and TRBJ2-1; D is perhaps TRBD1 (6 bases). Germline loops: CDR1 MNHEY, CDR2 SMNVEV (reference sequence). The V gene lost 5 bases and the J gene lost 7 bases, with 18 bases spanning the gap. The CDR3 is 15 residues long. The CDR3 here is CASSPPGHPVNEQFF. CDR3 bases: TGTGCCAGCAGTCCCCCGGGACACCCCGTAAATGAGCAGTTCTTC.

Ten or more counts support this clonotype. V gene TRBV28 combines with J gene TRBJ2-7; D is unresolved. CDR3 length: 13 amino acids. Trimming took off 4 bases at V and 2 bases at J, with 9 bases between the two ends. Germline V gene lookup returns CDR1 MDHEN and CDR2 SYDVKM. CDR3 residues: CASSSHPPYEQYF. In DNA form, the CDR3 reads TGTGCCAGCAGTTCCCACCCGCCCTACGAGCAGTACTTC.

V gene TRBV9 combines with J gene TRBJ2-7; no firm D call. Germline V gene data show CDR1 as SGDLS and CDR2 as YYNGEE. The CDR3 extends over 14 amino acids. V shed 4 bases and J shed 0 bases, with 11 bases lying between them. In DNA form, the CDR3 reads TGTGCCAGCAGCCCAGCTATCGACTCCTACGAGCAGTACTTC. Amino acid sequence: CASSPAIDSYEQYF.